The next 6 T cell receptor beta chains were all read from a single sample in a study of blood T cell repertoires in COVID-19 (TCRdb year 2020). Library preparation used the immunoSEQ multiplex PCR assay. TCRdb stores this immuneACCESS table with in-frame sequences only. Part of the clones is absent; in the studies checked, under half of the shortfall reflects unresolved V genes, and no reason is known for the rest. The sample data list around 130,000 clones, and 65% to 90% of these were observed just once. The ten largest clones capture 12% of the sample. The sequencing sample was made of peripheral blood. These receptors originate from a human donor in a cohort sampled during active COVID-19.

This sequence joins TRBV27 and TRBJ2-7, with 10 bases aligning to TRBD1. The CDR3 has 15 residues. The ends lost 1 base at V and 6 bases at J; junction bases unmatched: 6. The germline gives CDR1 MNHEY, CDR2 SMNVEV (reference sequence). The CDR3 region has the DNA TGTGCCAGCAGTTTATACCCGGGACAGGGGTCCGAGCAGTACTTC. Translating gives CASSLYPGQGSEQYF.

The V call is TRBV5-1, the J call TRBJ2-3; D possibly corresponds to TRBD2 (6 bases). The CDR3 is 14 residues long. Germline-derived CDR1 and CDR2 are SGHRS and YFSETQ. The ends were cut back, 0 bases at V and 3 bases at J, with 8 bases in the middle. This CDR3 reads CASSLGLATDTQYF. CDR3 sequence (DNA): TGCGCCAGCAGCTTGGGCCTAGCGACAGATACGCAGTATTTT.

The chain combines TRBV6-5 with TRBJ1-1; perhaps TRBD1 as D (5 bases). The CDR3 spans 14 residues. The V and J ends lost 2 bases and 1 base respectively, with 8 bases between them. Germline V gives CDR1 MNHEY, CDR2 SVGAGI. CDR3 coding DNA: TGTGCCAGCAGTTACGGGGCTGGGAACACTGAAGCTTTCTTT. This gives the protein CASSYGAGNTEAFF.

The chain couples TRBV5-1 to TRBJ2-1; 9 bases map to TRBD2. Losses at the gene ends were 0 bases for V and 9 bases for J; bases not matched to a gene: 7. This CDR3 spans 15 amino acids. Germline assignment: CDR1 SGHRS and CDR2 YFSETQ. The CDR3 DNA follows: TGCGCCAGCAGCTTGGAAGAGCGGGGGGCACTTGAGCAGTTCTTC. It yields the protein CASSLEERGALEQFF.

The chain carries TRBV10-3 and TRBJ2-3, with 11 bases aligning to TRBD2. V lost 11 bases, J lost 5 bases, and 15 bases stayed unmatched. The CDR3 sequence is 16 residues long. CDR1 and CDR2 (germline): ENHRY, SYGVKD. In DNA form, the CDR3 reads TGTGCCGCCGATCAGGCTAGCGGGGGGTCCGTAGATACGCAGTATTTT. Protein sequence: CAADQASGGSVDTQYF.

The chain has TRBV2 and TRBJ1-2; TRBD1 is a possible D gene (5 bases). Germline CDR1 is SNHLY and CDR2 is FYNNEI. Deletions cut 7 bases from V and 3 bases from J, with 24 bases between. The CDR3 runs 17 residues. The CDR3, as DNA: TGTGCCAGCAAGGGCCCCCCCACAGGAACCATTTACTATGGCTACACCTTC. Amino acid sequence: CASKGPPTGTIYYGYTF.